This T cell receptor (beta chain) stems from a study of resident and recirculating memory T cells in vitiligo (dated by TCRdb to the late 2010s). The study in broad terms: The study took epidermis from shave biopsies of two lesional and two nonlesional sites, plus PBMCs, from each of a few stable vitiligo patients for TCR beta sequencing. Right before genomic DNA was extracted using the Qiagen DNeasy Blood & Tissue Kit, the samples were homogenized with no cell sorting step. The goal of the human TCR beta sequencing was to check whether lesional vitiligo skin contained specific clones that differed from the clones found in nonlesional skin and blood.

Beyond this particular receptor, the publication reports: By overlap and correlation analysis, no significant repertoire overlap was shown between biopsies, even within a single patient, except for each lesion compared with itself. Future mechanistic studies are needed so that the relative contributions of the lesion-infiltrating T cell clones and of human Trm versus Tcm pools can be evaluated. TCR sequences were not conserved across biopsy sites or patients, suggesting that different T cell clones infiltrate different lesions, described as private specificity. No single dominant TCR clone was found, and clonality differed from one vitiligo lesion to another.

This clone appeared once. The target of this receptor is not known. Qualities for individual bases were not recorded, and no much larger clone is one base off. The CDR3 starts with the cysteine, ends with the phenylalanine, and has 15 residues. Only CDR3 DNA remains: 45 bases, in frame from the first base. The trim is 0 bases for V and 1 base for J, with a gap of 7 bases between the germline ends. Via the germline V gene, CDR1 is LGHNA and CDR2 YNFKEQ. TCR beta chains were amplified from genomic DNA with the immunoSEQ hsTCRB kit. The immunoSEQ service ran the sequencing of the TCR beta libraries on an Illumina MiSeq instrument. The authors processed their data as follows. Repertoire data were analyzed using the immunoSEQ Analyzer. TCRdb re-hosts the immuneACCESS table, in-frame sequences only. Its copies lack some clones; in the studies checked, an unresolved V gene accounts for under half of them, and the cause for the rest is not known. V and J calls plus clone size are reproduced from that table; the DNA served to infer D and trimming. Across this sample there are about 76,000 clones, with 92% seen only once. Approximately 4.8% of the sample is in the top ten clones.

A patient's vitiligo counted as stable when the lesions had not changed at all during the previous 6 months. To qualify as stable, patients additionally needed to show no confetti depigmentation, which is a clinical sign of active vitiligo. Patients who had been treated within the previous three months were excluded. PBMCs were isolated from heparinized blood by Ficoll density gradient centrifugation and were subsequently flash-frozen. The V and J segments used are TRBV4-2 and TRBJ1-5; the D gene lacks a confident call. This TCR came from a male donor with vitiligo. Sample: blood. The CDR3 is CASSQEQQSNQPQHF. The DNA sequence is given as TGTGCCAGCAGCCAAGAACAGCAGAGCAATCAGCCCCAGCATTTT.